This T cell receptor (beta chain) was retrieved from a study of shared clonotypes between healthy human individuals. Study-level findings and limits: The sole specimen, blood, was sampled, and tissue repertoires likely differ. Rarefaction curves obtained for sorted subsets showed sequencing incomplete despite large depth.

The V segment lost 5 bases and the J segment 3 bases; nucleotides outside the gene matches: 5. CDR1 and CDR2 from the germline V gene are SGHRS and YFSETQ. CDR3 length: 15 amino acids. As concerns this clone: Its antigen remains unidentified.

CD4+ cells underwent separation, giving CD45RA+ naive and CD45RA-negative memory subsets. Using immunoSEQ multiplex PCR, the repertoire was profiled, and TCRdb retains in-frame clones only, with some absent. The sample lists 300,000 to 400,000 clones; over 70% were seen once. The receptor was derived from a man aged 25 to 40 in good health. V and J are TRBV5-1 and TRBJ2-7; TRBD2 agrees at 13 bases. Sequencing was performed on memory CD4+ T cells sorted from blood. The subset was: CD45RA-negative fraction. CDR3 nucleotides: TGCGCCAGCAGGAAACTAGCGGGAGGGGACTACGAGCAGTACTTC. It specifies CASRKLAGGDYEQYF.